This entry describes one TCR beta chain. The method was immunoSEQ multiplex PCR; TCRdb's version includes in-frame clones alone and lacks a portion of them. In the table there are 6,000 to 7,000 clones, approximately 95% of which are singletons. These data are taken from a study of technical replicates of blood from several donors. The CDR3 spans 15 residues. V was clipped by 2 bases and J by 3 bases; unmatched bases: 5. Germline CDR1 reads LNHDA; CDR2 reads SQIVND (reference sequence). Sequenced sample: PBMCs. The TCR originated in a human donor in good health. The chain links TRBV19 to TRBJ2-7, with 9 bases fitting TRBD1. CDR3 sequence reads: CASSIRTGDNYEQYF. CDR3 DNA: TGTGCCAGTAGTATACGGACAGGGGATAACTACGAGCAGTACTTC.